Below, 20 T cell receptor beta chains from the same sample are listed, as sequenced in a study of T cells in Graves' hyperthyroidism and ophthalmopathy. TCR beta CDR3 sequences were amplified from RNA transcripts. The TCR CDR3 first-round RT-PCR relied on the HTBI primer set. TCRdb used MiXCR to reprocess the multiplex PCR reads, holding one entry per CDR3 protein. In the table there are about half a million distinct CDR3 sequences, less than 25% of which are singletons. Material: blood. The receptors were gathered from a woman in her thirties with Graves' ophthalmopathy.

This clonotype was detected ten times or more. The V gene is TRBV7-8, the J gene TRBJ1-2; 9 nucleotides agree with TRBD1. Germline loops: CDR1 SGHVS, CDR2 FQNEAQ. There are 15 residues in the CDR3. V lost 1 base and J lost 9; bases outside the gene matches: 9. CDR3 sequence (DNA): TGTGCCAGCAGCTTAGAGGAGGGACAGGGATTTAGCTACACCTTC. Its protein is CASSLEEGQGFSYTF.

CDR3 sequence reads: CASSPVFPRGTGELFF. DNA for the CDR3: TGTGCCAGCAGCCCCGTGTTTCCTCGGGGCACCGGGGAGCTGTTTTTT. The chain carries TRBV13 and TRBJ2-2; D is possibly TRBD2 (5 bases). The germline V and J ends were trimmed by 5 bases and 4 bases, with 17 bases remaining between them. Germline values: CDR1 PRHDT, CDR2 FYEKMQ (reference sequence). The CDR3 covers 16 residues.

The chain joins TRBV6-1 to TRBJ1-1, with no clear D. With 3 bases removed from V and 6 bases from J, the gap between germline ends came to 17 bases. Germline V gene data show CDR1 as MNHNS and CDR2 as SASEGT. The CDR3 extends over 15 amino acids. CDR3 protein: CASSELPVRTAEAFF. The DNA for the CDR3 is TGTGCCAGCAGTGAGCTCCCGGTTCGGACCGCTGAAGCTTTCTTT.

This clonotype turned up a few times. The CDR3 spells CSANVASGETQYF. The CDR3 DNA is TGCAGTGCTAATGTGGCTAGCGGAGAGACCCAGTACTTC. V and J are TRBV20-1 and TRBJ2-5; 7 bases line up with TRBD2. Unmatched junction bases numbered 6, after V lost 4 bases and J lost 4 bases. This CDR3 contains 13 residues. Germline values: CDR1 DFQATT, CDR2 SNEGSKA (reference sequence).

There are many counts of this clonotype. The chain employs TRBV28 and TRBJ2-5, with TRBD1 as a possible D gene (5 bases). The germline gives CDR1 MDHEN, CDR2 SYDVKM. The CDR3 spans 14 residues. The ends were cut back, 1 base at V and 5 bases at J, with 11 bases in the middle. CDR3 nucleotide sequence: TGTGCCAGCAGTTTATTTCCAGGGTTGGAGACCCAGTACTTC. This translates into CASSLFPGLETQYF.

This chain joins TRBV5-4 and TRBJ2-2; 7 bases match TRBD1. The CDR3 consists of 17 residues. The V and J ends lost 0 bases and 0 bases, in that order; junction bases with no gene match: 5. Germline-derived CDR1 and CDR2 are SGHNT and YYREEE (reference sequence). CDR3 coding DNA: TGTGCCAGCAGCTTGGAACCGGGACAGTCGAACACCGGGGAGCTGTTTTTT. Protein: CASSLEPGQSNTGELFF. Full variable domain (remainder filled in from reference TRBV5-4 and TRBJ2-2): ETGVTQSPTHLIKTRGQQVTLRCSSQSGHNTVSWYQQALGQGPQFIFQYYREEENGRGNFPPRFSGLQFPNYSSELNVNALELDDSALYLCASSLEPGQSNTGELFFGEGSRLTVL.

This clonotype was counted at least ten times. CDR3 bases: TGTGCCAGCACGTCCGGCCGGGGCAGGGGCAATCAGCCCCAGCATTTT. Protein sequence: CASTSGRGRGNQPQHF. The chain couples TRBV6-1 to TRBJ1-5, with D perhaps TRBD1 (5 bases). The CDR3 covers 16 residues. Germline values: CDR1 MNHNS, CDR2 SASEGT. V was shortened by 7 bases and J by 2 bases, with 18 bases between the two germline ends.

The sample holds many counts of this clonotype. The chain carries TRBV28 and TRBJ1-5; D gene unclear. From germline, CDR1 is MDHEN and CDR2 SYDVKM. The CDR3 is made up of 16 amino acids. Deletions cut 4 bases from V and 0 bases from J, with 13 bases between. CDR3 amino acids: CASSYGSASSNQPQHF. The CDR3 region has the DNA TGTGCCAGCAGTTACGGCAGCGCATCTAGCAATCAGCCCCAGCATTTT.

A word on this clonotype: This may be a read error, as it is one base from a much larger clone. The gene calls are TRBV2 and TRBJ1-6; D unresolved. CDR1 is SNHLY and CDR2 is FYNNEI in the germline V gene. The CDR3 has 12 residues. Deletions cut 3 bases from V and 7 bases from J, with 4 bases between. CDR3 protein: CASSDGNSPLHF. In DNA, the CDR3 is TGTGCCAGCAGTGACGGGAATTCACCCCTCCACTTT.

The chain carries TRBV4-1 and TRBJ1-1; D is unresolved. Between the trimmed V and J ends, which lost 1 base and 3 bases, there was a span of 12 bases. CDR1 is MGHRA and CDR2 is YSYEKL in the germline V gene. This CDR3 is 15 amino acids long. CDR3: CASSQVNLRDTEAFF. The CDR3 DNA reads as TGCGCCAGCAGCCAAGTAAATTTGAGGGACACTGAAGCTTTCTTT.

This clonotype was seen ten or more times. The chain carries TRBV6-2 or TRBV6-3 and TRBJ2-7, with D perhaps being TRBD1 or TRBD2 (5 bases each). V gave up 5 bases and J gave up 2 bases, with 13 bases separating them. The CDR3 is 14 residues long. From germline, CDR1 is MNHEY and CDR2 SVGEGT. In DNA, the CDR3 is TGTGCCAGCAGTCAACCACGGGACCCCTACGAGCAGTACTTC. Its protein product is CASSQPRDPYEQYF.

In nucleotides, the CDR3 is TGTGCCAGCAGAGACGCCGGTAGCGGCTATGGCTACACCTTC. Amino acids: CASRDAGSGYGYTF. The gene calls are TRBV7-9 and TRBJ1-2; D gene uncertain. Germline loops: CDR1 SEHNR, CDR2 FQNEAQ (reference sequence). The CDR3 sequence is 14 residues long. Trimming left V 6 bases short and J 4 bases short, with 15 bases between.

The sample holds a few counts of this clonotype. V and J are TRBV12-3 or TRBV12-4 and TRBJ2-2, with D possibly TRBD2 on 5 matching bases. This CDR3 region has 16 residues. Trimming left V 3 bases short and J 7 bases short, with 18 bases between. This CDR3 reads CASSLGRGIWHGELFF. Written as DNA, the CDR3 is TGTGCCAGCAGTTTGGGTCGGGGAATATGGCACGGGGAGCTGTTTTTT.

The chain couples TRBV15 to TRBJ2-7; unclear D gene. Trimming cost V 3 bases and J 0 bases, with 15 bases left between them. CDR3 length: 16 amino acids. Germline values: CDR1 LNHNV, CDR2 YYDKDF (reference sequence). CDR3 residues: CATSRALVLSSYEQYF. CDR3 in DNA: TGTGCCACCAGCAGGGCCTTGGTTCTGAGCTCCTACGAGCAGTACTTC.

Many counts were recorded for this clonotype. DNA of the CDR3: TGTGCCAGCAGCTCTCGGACAGGGTTTACGGACATTCAGTACTTC. This translates into CASSSRTGFTDIQYF. J is TRBJ2-4 and V is TRBV11-1; 8 bases are shared with TRBD1. The CDR3 length is 15 residues. Germline V gene lookup returns CDR1 SGHAT and CDR2 FQDESV (reference sequence). Unmatched junction bases numbered 10, after V lost 4 bases and J lost 8 bases. Supplemented by reference TRBV11-1 and TRBJ2-4, the full variable domain reads EAEVAQSPRYKITEKSQAVAFWCDPISGHATLYWYRQILGQGPELLVQFQDESVVDDSQLPKDRFSAERLKGVDSTLKIQPAELGDSAMYLCASSSRTGFTDIQYFGAGTRLSVL.

This clonotype was seen a handful of times. The rearrangement links TRBV6-1 to TRBJ2-7; D unresolved. CDR3 length: 12 residues. Trimming stripped 7 bases from V and 2 bases from J, with 9 bases between. In germline, CDR1 is MNHNS, CDR2 SASEGT. The CDR3 DNA is TGTGCCAGCACTGCTAAAACCTACGAGCAGTACTTC. It yields the protein CASTAKTYEQYF.

This clonotype was recorded at least ten times. The chain combines TRBV7-2 with TRBJ2-7; 7 bases are a match to TRBD2. Per the germline V gene, CDR1 is SGHTA and CDR2 is FQGNSA. The CDR3 sequence is 15 residues long. Unmatched junction bases numbered 8, after V lost 4 bases and J lost 2 bases. CDR3 in DNA: TGTGCCAGCAGCTACCTTACGGGAGGCCCCTACGAGCAGTACTTC. Amino acids: CASSYLTGGPYEQYF.

This clonotype was seen once. The rearrangement links TRBV19 to TRBJ1-1; 7 nucleotides agree with TRBD1. CDR1 and CDR2 (germline): LNHDA, SQIVND (reference sequence). The junction had 2 bases not matched to a gene; V was cut back by 4 bases and J by 0 bases. This CDR3 contains 14 residues. The CDR3 reads CASSKGGLNTEAFF. CDR3 sequence (DNA): TGTGCCAGTAGTAAAGGGGGCCTGAACACTGAAGCTTTCTTT.

This clonotype was counted at least ten times. This sequence joins TRBV12-3 or TRBV12-4 and TRBJ1-5, with D perhaps matching TRBD1 (5 bases). V lost 3 bases to trimming and J lost 0 bases, with 12 bases between them. This CDR3 is built from 16 residues. The CDR3, as DNA: TGTGCCAGCAGTTTTGACAGAAGAGATAGCAATCAGCCCCAGCATTTT. Translating gives CASSFDRRDSNQPQHF.

The V gene is TRBV12-3 or TRBV12-4, the J gene TRBJ2-7, with D perhaps matching TRBD2 (5 bases). The V gene lost 5 bases and the J gene lost 1 base, with 12 bases spanning the gap. The CDR3 totals 14 residues. For the CDR3, the DNA is TGTGCCAGCAGTCTCTATCGGAGGTCCTACGAGCAGTACTTC. This sequence encodes CASSLYRRSYEQYF.